This entry is about one T cell receptor (beta chain). What it recognizes is unknown. Germline V gene lookup returns CDR1 MNHEY and CDR2 SMNVEV (reference sequence). CDR3 length equals 14 residues. The data derive from a study of monozygotic twins with inflammatory bowel disease. General study points: Researchers reported no repertoire similarity difference between concordant and discordant twins, possibly from limited power.

Samples each yielded cDNA through eight separate reactions. Incorporation of UMIs carrying a 6-nucleotide sample barcode was performed by template switching. TCRdb reprocessed the 5' RACE reads and keeps a single row for each CDR3 protein, giving no DNA. This sample's table has 330,000 or so distinct CDR3 sequences. The TCR was taken from a human donor with ulcerative colitis or Crohn's disease, or a healthy co-twin of an affected twin (not recorded which). J is TRBJ2-3 and V is TRBV27; no DNA is available, so the TRBD2 call from TCRdb remains unchecked. The specimen sequenced was blood. CDR3 amino acids: CASRGQRITDTQYF.